The subject of this entry is one T cell receptor (beta chain). The sample belongs to a study of Ad26.COV2.S vaccination and SARS-CoV-2 variants. Study as a whole: By the intramuscular route, Ad26.COV2.S was given once, or twice 56 days apart.

Data came from immunoSEQ multiplex PCR; TCRdb stores just in-frame clones and leaves some out. This sample has around 300,000 clones, with about 88% found just once. CDR1 SEHNR and CDR2 FQNEAQ come from the germline V gene (reference sequence). Between the trimmed V and J ends, which lost 1 base and 7 bases, there was a span of 11 bases. This CDR3 comprises 14 residues. Treatment defined: around 19 received Ad26.COV2.S at low or high dose, single or two shots; about 5 received placebo; per-sample allocation not given. Sample collection was performed on day 63 after the first vaccine or placebo injection. A Boston donor was an adult aged 18-55 years.

The chain joins TRBV7-9 to TRBJ1-5, with D maybe TRBD1 (6 bases). The receptor comes from a person between 18 and 60 years old who received the Ad26.COV2.S COVID-19 vaccine or a placebo. The sample in question was peripheral blood, obtained in a trial of Ad26.COV2.S vaccine versus placebo. CDR3 loop: CASSLGGARQPQHF. The DNA of the CDR3 is TGTGCCAGCAGCTTAGGGGGGGCACGGCAGCCCCAGCATTTT.